This T cell receptor beta chain is from a study of neoadjuvant nivolumab and ipilimumab in lung cancer. Overall study results and limits: Pretherapy blood TCR richness correlated positively with resected tumor richness. A small number of samples were TCR sequenced.

The data were produced by immunoSEQ multiplex PCR, yet TCRdb's version contains in-frame clones alone and is incomplete. The top ten clones hold 23% of a sample with tens of thousands of clones, roughly 85% of them seen once. With respect to this clone: Its target is not known.

V was clipped by 1 base and J by 3 bases, with 14 bases between them. The CDR3 is made up of 16 amino acids. Germline V gene lookup returns CDR1 SGDLS and CDR2 YYNGEE. The material sequenced was peripheral blood, taken before neoadjuvant nivolumab, alone or with ipilimumab. This TCR was recovered from an adult with non-small cell lung cancer. J is TRBJ2-1 and V is TRBV9; possibly TRBD1 for D (6 bases). CDR3 residues: CASSVTDRTYYNEQFF. The DNA for the CDR3 is TGTGCCAGCAGCGTAACGGACAGAACTTACTACAATGAGCAGTTCTTC.